This TCR beta chain was sequenced during a study of blood T cell repertoires in COVID-19. The repertoire was sequenced with immunoSEQ multiplex PCR; TCRdb's copy has only in-frame clones and lacks some. This table holds roughly 140,000 clones, approximately 80% found once. CDR1 LNHNV and CDR2 YYDKDF come from the germline V gene (reference sequence). Trimming took 3 bases from V and 5 from J, leaving 7 bases between them. The CDR3 length is 12 residues. Sequencing was carried out using peripheral blood. The V call is TRBV15, the J call TRBJ1-1; D unresolved. The sequence was obtained from a human donor in a cohort sampled during active COVID-19. CDR3 nucleotide sequence: TGTGCCACCAGCAGGGGAGAAACTGAAGCTTTCTTT. It is translated as CATSRGETEAFF.